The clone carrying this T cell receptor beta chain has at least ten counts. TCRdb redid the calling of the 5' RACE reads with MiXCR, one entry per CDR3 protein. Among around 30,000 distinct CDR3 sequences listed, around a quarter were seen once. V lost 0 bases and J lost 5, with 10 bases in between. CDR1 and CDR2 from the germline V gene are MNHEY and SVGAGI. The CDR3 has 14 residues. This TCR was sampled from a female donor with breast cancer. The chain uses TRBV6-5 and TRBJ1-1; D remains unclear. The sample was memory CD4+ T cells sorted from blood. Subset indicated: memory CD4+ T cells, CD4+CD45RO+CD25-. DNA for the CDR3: TGTGCCAGCAGTTACTCGTACGGGGAGACTGAAGCTTTCTTT. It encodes CASSYSYGETEAFF.